The source of this T cell receptor (beta chain) is a study of pediatric ulcerative colitis. Study at large: Six or seven patients showed pancolitis and two showed left-sided colitis. Whole-study results and caveats: In rectum, acute severe colitis had expanded clones and less diversity.

Repertoires were generated with immunoSEQ multiplex PCR, while TCRdb's copy carries only in-frame clones and drops some. The sample shows approximately 1,400 clones, 90% of them seen only once. At colonoscopy, a blood sample was also collected. Of note for this clone: Its antigen is unknown.

Germline CDR1 is SQVTM and CDR2 is ANQGSEA. V shed 7 bases and J shed 4 bases, with 13 bases lying between them. The CDR3 length is 13 residues. The receptor comes from a boy between 10 and 17 years old with severe ulcerative colitis. Sequencing input: blood. The chain couples TRBV29-1 to TRBJ2-2, with D perhaps TRBD1 or TRBD2 (6 bases each). This chain's CDR3 is CSGRGPSTGELFF. CDR3 coding DNA: TGCAGCGGCCGGGGGCCGTCCACCGGGGAGCTGTTTTTT.